The sequence of this T cell receptor (beta chain) was determined in a study of CD8 T cells in ankylosing spondylitis. In its sample, this clonotype was seen a few times. The target antigen is unknown. The CDR3 is made up of 13 amino acids. V was cut by 5 bases and J by 5 bases, with 10 bases left in between. Study observations and caveats: In ankylosing spondylitis blood, a motif of roughly eight highly homologous TCR beta variants appeared characteristic. Reportedly, disease-linked clones are significantly enriched in ankylosing spondylitis patients' matched synovial fluid. Disease-linked clones were found to be CD8+ and relatively rare in peripheral blood.

Scientists made TCR beta libraries using quantitative 5'-RACE with molecular barcodes. TCRdb reprocessed the 5' RACE reads with MiXCR, giving one entry per CDR3 protein. The sample has roughly 700,000 distinct CDR3 sequences; around 17% are singletons. The clonotype comes from a male donor with ankylosing spondylitis. The chain links TRBV12-3 or TRBV12-4 to TRBJ2-1; TRBD2 might be the D (5 bases). The material sequenced was blood, either unsorted or a sorted T cell fraction (not recorded which). CDR3 nucleotides: TGTGCCAGCAGTAGTCCAGCGGACAATGAGCAGTTCTTC. Translated, it gives CASSSPADNEQFF.